These 22 T cell receptor beta chains originate from one sample sequenced in a study of cytomegalovirus exposure and HLA in healthy donors. This PCR relied on a set of 60 Vbeta primers and 13 Jbeta primers. Method: immunoSEQ multiplex PCR; TCRdb's copy keeps in-frame clones and lacks some. The sample yields under 200,000 clones, about 71% seen once. The sample consisted of PBMCs. Receptors originate from a man aged 50-59 years in good health and CMV-seronegative.

In this sample, this clone turned up a few times. The chain joins TRBV29-1 to TRBJ1-5; D remains unclear. CDR3 length equals 13 residues. Germline V gene sequence: CDR1 SQVTM, CDR2 ANQGSEA. Trimming shortened V by 8 bases and J by 5 bases, and 16 bases separated the two germline ends. CDR3 amino acids: CSIRLALDQPQHF. In DNA, the CDR3 is TGCAGCATAAGACTCGCTTTGGATCAGCCCCAGCATTTT.

CDR3 nucleotides: TGTGCCAGCAGCTTAGGAGACACAGGGAGAGGGGAAAAACTGTTTTTT. Protein: CASSLGDTGRGEKLFF. The rearrangement links TRBV7-9 to TRBJ1-4; tentative D call: TRBD1 (6 bases). V shed 1 base and J shed 8 bases, with 17 bases lying between them. This CDR3 comprises 16 residues. Germline CDR1 reads SEHNR; CDR2 reads FQNEAQ (reference sequence).

The V and J genes are TRBV28 and TRBJ1-1, with TRBD1 identical over 10 bases. The CDR3 totals 15 residues. J gave up 5 bases and V 5 bases, and 8 bases lay outside the gene matches. Germline loops: CDR1 MDHEN, CDR2 SYDVKM. The CDR3 protein is CASSNPGQGITEAFF. Written as DNA, the CDR3 is TGTGCCAGCAGTAACCCGGGACAGGGGATTACTGAAGCTTTCTTT.

The V gene is TRBV4-1, the J gene TRBJ2-1; tentatively, D is TRBD2 (5 bases). CDR1 and CDR2 (germline): MGHRA, YSYEKL. The CDR3 sequence is 14 residues long. Trimming cost V 3 bases and J 12 bases, with 18 bases left between them. The CDR3 DNA follows: TGCGCCAGCAGCCATAGGCAGTTTAATGAGGGGCAGTTCTTC. Its translation: CASSHRQFNEGQFF.

This clone has more than one count but fewer than ten. J is TRBJ1-1 and V is TRBV6-5; TRBD1 might be the D (5 bases). V gave up 5 bases and J gave up 4 bases, with 14 bases separating them. Germline CDR1 reads MNHEY; CDR2 reads SVGAGI. This CDR3 spans 14 amino acids. The CDR3 loop reads CASSLQGGGTEAFF. The DNA of the CDR3 is TGTGCCAGCAGTCTTCAGGGCGGGGGCACTGAAGCTTTCTTT.

The rearrangement joins TRBV6-5 to TRBJ2-3; a weak D match, TRBD1 (6 bases). V was shortened by 5 bases and J by 1 base, with 13 bases between the two germline ends. The CDR3 loop spans 15 amino acids. Per germline, CDR1 MNHEY and CDR2 SVGAGI. The chain's CDR3 is CASSLRGTRTDTQYF. DNA for the CDR3: TGTGCCAGCAGTCTCAGGGGTACCCGCACAGATACGCAGTATTTT.

CDR3 DNA: TGTGCCAGCAGCTTGCCCGGGACAGGGGGTAACTATGGCTACACCTTC. This codes for CASSLPGTGGNYGYTF. V is TRBV7-2 and J is TRBJ1-2; 11 positions agree with TRBD1. The CDR3 contains 16 residues. J gave up 1 base and V 3 bases, and 4 bases lay outside the gene matches. Germline assignment: CDR1 SGHTA and CDR2 FQGNSA.

V gene TRBV27 combines with J gene TRBJ1-1; D remains unclear. This CDR3 contains 15 residues. The germline gives CDR1 MNHEY, CDR2 SMNVEV (reference sequence). The V end was cut by 4 bases, the J end by 1 base, with 13 bases between. CDR3 sequence reads: CASSSPRQSNTEAFF. CDR3 DNA sequence: TGTGCCAGCAGTTCCCCCCGACAATCGAACACTGAAGCTTTCTTT.

This clone was picked up a small number of times. V gene TRBV11-2 combines with J gene TRBJ2-1, with D unresolved. The CDR3 sequence is 13 residues long. V was cut by 0 bases and J by 9 bases, with 9 bases left in between. Germline V gene sequence: CDR1 SGHAT, CDR2 FQNNGV. CDR3 sequence (DNA): TGTGCCAGCAGCTTAGATCGCTATCCTGAGCAGTTCTTC. It codes for CASSLDRYPEQFF.

CDR3 loop: CASSPQQGTETQYF. The CDR3 DNA reads as TGTGCCAGCTCACCACAACAGGGGACAGAGACCCAGTACTTC. V and J are TRBV18 and TRBJ2-5; 7 positions agree with TRBD1. Germline V gives CDR1 KGHSH, CDR2 LQKENI. There are 14 residues in the CDR3. With V trimmed by 1 base and J by 4 bases, 3 bases remained unmatched.

This clone was seen only a few times. The chain is built from TRBV5-3 and TRBJ2-5; 9 nucleotides line up with TRBD1. TRBV5-3 is marked as an open reading frame, function uncertain. The CDR3 is 16 amino acids. V dropped 2 bases and J dropped 3; count of bases not matched to a gene: 8. The CDR3 region is CARSFRPGQGKETQYF. In DNA form, the CDR3 reads TGTGCCAGAAGCTTCAGACCGGGACAGGGAAAAGAGACCCAGTACTTC.

V is TRBV7-9 and J is TRBJ2-6; D possibly corresponds to TRBD1 (5 bases). The ends were cut back, 1 base at V and 2 bases at J, with 9 bases in the middle. CDR3 length equals 16 residues. Germline values: CDR1 SEHNR, CDR2 FQNEAQ (reference sequence). For the CDR3, the DNA is TGTGCCAGCAGCTTAGAGGGGCAGGCTGGGGCCAACGTCCTGACTTTC. Translating it yields CASSLEGQAGANVLTF.

This sequence joins TRBV5-4 and TRBJ2-1; 8 bases are shared with TRBD2. V shed 1 base and J 4 bases; nucleotides not matched to a gene: 4. CDR3 length equals 15 residues. Germline CDR1 is SGHNT and CDR2 is YYREEE (reference sequence). In DNA form, the CDR3 reads TGTGCCAGCAGCTTGCGGGGGGGCCTTTACAATGAGCAGTTCTTC. Protein product: CASSLRGGLYNEQFF.

DNA for the CDR3: TGTGCCAGTACCCTGGGACAGGGGGCCGGCTACGAGCAGTACTTC. This sequence encodes CASTLGQGAGYEQYF. The chain couples TRBV19 to TRBJ2-7, with 12 bases that match TRBD1. The J segment lost 3 bases and the V segment lost 7 bases, leaving 7 bases of the junction unmatched. Germline values: CDR1 LNHDA, CDR2 SQIVND (reference sequence). The CDR3 covers 15 residues. The full variable domain, completed using reference TRBV19 and TRBJ2-7, is DGGITQSPKYLFRKEGQNVTLSCEQNLNHDAMYWYRQDPGQGLRLIYYSQIVNDFQKGDIAEGYSVSREKKESFPLTVTSAQKNPTAFYLCASTLGQGAGYEQYFGPGTRLTVT.

The chain uses TRBV14 and TRBJ1-2; TRBD1 aligns across 9 bases. Germline V lookup: CDR1 SGHDN, CDR2 FVKESK. The CDR3 is 14 residues long. With V trimmed by 1 base and J by 7 bases, 4 bases remained unmatched. The CDR3 loop reads CASSQVRTGAGYTF. As DNA, the CDR3 is TGTGCCAGCAGCCAAGTTCGGACAGGGGCTGGCTACACCTTC. The full variable domain, its missing parts supplied by reference TRBV14 and TRBJ1-2, is EAGVTQFPSHSVIEKGQTVTLRCDPISGHDNLYWYRRVMGKEIKFLLHFVKESKQDESGMPNNRFLAERTGGTYSTLKVQPAELEDSGVYFCASSQVRTGAGYTFGSGTRLTVV.

V is TRBV5-4 and J is TRBJ1-2; 7 bases are shared with TRBD1. The CDR3 length is 14 residues. Germline lookup yields CDR1 SGHNT and CDR2 YYREEE (reference sequence). Trimming removed 4 bases from V and 3 bases from J; junction bases left unmatched: 6. The CDR3: CASSIPTGDYGYTF. CDR3 coding DNA: TGTGCCAGCAGCATCCCCACAGGGGACTATGGCTACACCTTC.

The chain couples TRBV27 to TRBJ1-2; D possibly corresponds to TRBD1 (6 bases). The CDR3 is 14 amino acids. Between the trimmed V and J ends, which lost 10 bases and 9 bases, there was a span of 24 bases. Germline CDR1 MNHEY, CDR2 SMNVEV (reference sequence). Here the CDR3 reads CATSRGTSEWSYTF. CDR3 bases: TGTGCCACCTCGAGGGGGACATCGGAGTGGAGCTACACCTTC.

V and J are TRBV19 and TRBJ1-1; D unresolved. CDR1 LNHDA and CDR2 SQIVND come from the germline V gene (reference sequence). The CDR3 contains 14 residues. Trimming took 7 bases from V and 2 from J, leaving 14 bases between them. This CDR3 is CASKKLGGNTEAFF. In DNA, the CDR3 is TGTGCCAGTAAAAAGTTAGGCGGTAACACTGAAGCTTTCTTT.

The rearrangement links TRBV21-1 to TRBJ1-6; TRBD1, as called in the table, went unchecked against the DNA. TRBV21-1 is a listed pseudogene. The CDR3 loop spans 14 amino acids. CDR3 sequence (DNA): TGTGCCAGCAGCAAAACCCGACAGACATCACCCCTCCACTTT. This gives the protein CASSKTRQTSPLHF.

This clone has a single count. V is TRBV10-3 and J is TRBJ2-2, with 10 bases identical to TRBD2. The length of the CDR3 is 18 residues. Germline CDR1 and CDR2: ENHRY and SYGVKD. V shed 3 bases and J 4 bases; nucleotides not matched to a gene: 11. CDR3 protein: CAISEGPAGGRGTGELFF. The CDR3 DNA is TGTGCCATCAGTGAAGGCCCAGCGGGGGGGCGTGGCACCGGGGAGCTGTTTTTT.

The rearrangement links TRBV6-4 to TRBJ2-2; tentative D call: TRBD1 (6 bases). V dropped 5 bases and J dropped 8 bases, with 12 bases sitting between them. Germline V gene data show CDR1 as MRHNA and CDR2 as SNTAGT. The CDR3 is 13 amino acids. CDR3 bases: TGTGCCAGCAGTTCCACAGGGACGGGGGAGCTGTTTTTT. Translation gives CASSSTGTGELFF.

V gene TRBV5-4 combines with J gene TRBJ1-4, with 10 bases aligning to TRBD1. V lost 2 bases, J lost 5 bases, and 3 bases stayed unmatched. The CDR3 extends over 15 amino acids. CDR1 and CDR2 from the germline V gene are SGHNT and YYREEE (reference sequence). DNA of the CDR3: TGTGCCAGCAGCTTCGACAGGGGGCGAAATGAAAAACTGTTTTTT. Translation: CASSFDRGRNEKLFF.